The 14 T cell receptor beta chains below all came from one sample that was sequenced in a study of blood T cell repertoires in COVID-19. TCRdb's table, derived via immunoSEQ multiplex PCR, lists solely in-frame clones and lacks some. The sample shows around 150,000 clones, 87% of them seen only once. The sequencing sample was made of peripheral blood. Every receptor here comes from a woman aged 55-70 years with active or convalescent COVID-19.

This chain joins TRBV18 and TRBJ2-1, with 10 bases aligning to TRBD1. The CDR3 runs 14 residues. The V gene end was trimmed by 5 bases and the J gene end by 9 bases; junction bases not matched to a gene: 7. The V gene's germline CDR1 is KGHSH and CDR2 LQKENI. The CDR3 region has the DNA TGTGCCAGCTCATTGGACAGGGGGTATGGTGAGCAGTTCTTC. It translates to CASSLDRGYGEQFF. Together with reference TRBV18 and TRBJ2-1, the CDR3 gives the full variable domain: NAGVMQNPRHLVRRRGQEARLRCSPMKGHSHVYWYRQLPEEGLKFMVYLQKENIIDESGMPKERFSAEFPKEGPSILRIQQVVRGDSAAYFCASSLDRGYGEQFFGPGTRLTVL.

This chain connects TRBV19 to TRBJ2-5; 10 nucleotides match TRBD2. V lost 4 bases and J lost 2; bases outside the gene matches: 1. CDR3 size: 14 residues. CDR1 is LNHDA and CDR2 is SQIVND in the germline V gene (reference sequence). The CDR3, as DNA: TGTGCCAGTAGTAGGACTAGCGGACAAGAGACCCAGTACTTC. Translated, it gives CASSRTSGQETQYF.

This chain links TRBV5-1 with TRBJ2-7; 8 positions match TRBD1. V shed 1 base and J 2 bases; nucleotides not matched to a gene: 11. The CDR3 has 17 amino acids. The germline V gene has CDR1 SGHRS and CDR2 YFSETQ. CDR3 region: CASSLLRGTGDTYEQYF. For the CDR3, the DNA is TGCGCCAGCAGCTTGTTGAGAGGGACAGGTGATACCTACGAGCAGTACTTC.

V is TRBV4-1 and J is TRBJ1-5; tentative D call: TRBD1 (6 bases). The CDR3 extends over 15 amino acids. Per germline, CDR1 MGHRA and CDR2 YSYEKL. V was cut by 0 bases and J by 6 bases, with 12 bases left in between. CDR3 nucleotide sequence: TGCGCCAGCAGCCAAGAACACAGGGATGGTCAGCCCCAGCATTTT. It yields the protein CASSQEHRDGQPQHF.

The rearrangement links TRBV7-2 to TRBJ2-2, with 7 positions matching TRBD1. The CDR3 is made up of 15 amino acids. V gave up 6 bases and J gave up 4 bases; unmatched junction bases: 8. The V gene's germline CDR1 is SGHTA and CDR2 FQGNSA. DNA of the CDR3: TGTGCCAGCAGTCCGACAGGGAACCCCACCGGGGAGCTGTTTTTT. Its protein product is CASSPTGNPTGELFF.

J is TRBJ1-5 and V is TRBV12-3 or TRBV12-4; D is unresolved. Trimming removed 5 bases at V and 6 bases at J, with 11 bases between. The CDR3 covers 13 residues. CDR3 coding DNA: TGTGCCAGCAGTCTTACCTCGGGTCAGCCCCAGCATTTT. Amino acid sequence: CASSLTSGQPQHF.

With respect to this clone: One end of the junction does not line up with germline, which may come from a read error. The rearrangement uses TRBV20-1 and TRBJ1-1; perhaps TRBD1 as D (5 bases). The CDR3 covers 11 residues. Germline V gene data show CDR1 as DFQATT and CDR2 as SNEGSKA (reference sequence). The CDR3: CSARDRGYEVF. CDR3 nucleotide sequence: TGCAGTGCTAGAGATCGGGGGTACGAAGTCTTT.

The rearrangement links TRBV5-8 to TRBJ1-2, with 8 bases lining up with TRBD1. The CDR3 sequence is 13 residues long. V dropped 4 bases and J dropped 5; count of bases not matched to a gene: 4. Germline V gene lookup returns CDR1 SGHTS and CDR2 YDEGEE. CDR3 DNA sequence: TGTGCCAGCAGCCGTGGACAGGGTTATGGCTACACCTTC. Translation gives CASSRGQGYGYTF.

The rearrangement uses TRBV5-1 and TRBJ2-1; 12 bases map to TRBD2. This CDR3 comprises 15 residues. Germline CDR1 is SGHRS and CDR2 is YFSETQ. V lost 4 bases and J lost 4; bases outside the gene matches: 3. The CDR3 DNA reads as TGCGCCAGCAGCCTAGCGGGGGGGAAATACAATGAGCAGTTCTTC. This codes for CASSLAGGKYNEQFF.

This chain links TRBV19 with TRBJ2-3; no clear D. The germline CDR1 and CDR2 sequences are LNHDA and SQIVND (reference sequence). This CDR3 is built from 16 residues. With 1 base removed from V and 0 bases from J, the gap between germline ends came to 11 bases. CDR3 coding DNA: TGTGCCAGTAGTATAGTAGCCGGCCGCAGCACAGATACGCAGTATTTT. This codes for CASSIVAGRSTDTQYF.

The chain recombines TRBV7-2 with TRBJ1-2; weak D call: TRBD1 (5 bases). This CDR3 has 17 residues. V was cut by 2 bases and J by 5 bases, with 21 bases left in between. Germline V CDR1 and CDR2: SGHTA, FQGNSA. The CDR3 coding sequence is TGTGCCAGCAGCTTATTCCCTGGCTTGGGGACTACGTATGGCTACACCTTC. It specifies CASSLFPGLGTTYGYTF. Together with reference TRBV7-2 and TRBJ1-2, the CDR3 gives the full variable domain: GAGVSQSPSNKVTEKGKDVELRCDPISGHTALYWYRQSLGQGLEFLIYFQGNSAPDKSGLPSDRFSAERTGGSVSTLTIQRTQQEDSAVYLCASSLFPGLGTTYGYTFGSGTRLTVV.

CDR3 amino acids: CASRGQGGRNQPQHF. The CDR3 nucleotides are TGTGCCAGTAGAGGACAGGGAGGGCGGAATCAGCCCCAGCATTTT. This chain connects TRBV19 to TRBJ1-5, with 8 nucleotides matching TRBD1. The CDR3 runs 15 residues. Germline CDR1 and CDR2: LNHDA and SQIVND (reference sequence). The J segment lost 4 bases and the V segment lost 6 bases, leaving 8 bases of the junction unmatched.

V usage is TRBV5-1 and J usage is TRBJ1-1; 12 nucleotides align to TRBD1. This CDR3 region has 15 residues. The germline V gene encodes CDR1 SGHRS and CDR2 YFSETQ. The V and J ends lost 1 base and 4 bases, in that order; junction bases with no gene match: 2. CDR3 sequence (DNA): TGCGCCAGCAGCTTGTCGGGACAGGGGGCCACTGAAGCTTTCTTT. This encodes CASSLSGQGATEAFF.

This clone was counted a few times. The chain recombines TRBV11-3 with TRBJ1-1, with D possibly being TRBD1 (6 bases). Trimming removed 0 bases at V and 11 bases at J, with 13 bases between. This CDR3 spans 13 amino acids. Germline CDR1 and CDR2: SGHNT and YENEEA. The CDR3 loop reads CASSLEPGATAFF. Here the CDR3 DNA reads TGTGCCAGCAGCTTAGAGCCAGGGGCTACGGCTTTCTTT. Complete variable domain (other parts from reference TRBV11-3 and TRBJ1-1): EAGVVQSPRYKIIEKKQPVAFWCNPISGHNTLYWYLQNLGQGPELLIRYENEEAVDDSQLPKDRFSAERLKGVDSTLKIQPAELGDSAVYLCASSLEPGATAFFGQGTRLTVV.